The clone carrying this T cell receptor beta chain was observed at least ten times. The record originates from a study of T cells in Graves' hyperthyroidism and ophthalmopathy. When hyperthyroidism was first diagnosed, the blood sample was taken, preceding any ophthalmopathy symptoms. Authors of the study amplified TCR beta CDR3 regions from RNA transcripts. First-round RT-PCR with HTBI primers amplified the TCR CDR3 region. TCRdb recomputed calls from the multiplex PCR reads with MiXCR, one row per CDR3 protein. The sample includes fewer than 450,000 distinct CDR3 sequences, about 18% seen only once; the top ten take around a third. Trimming stripped 6 bases from V and 8 bases from J, with 19 bases between. This CDR3 has 15 residues. Germline CDR1 reads MDHEN; CDR2 reads SYDVKM.

The sample was blood. The chain employs TRBV28 and TRBJ1-4; D ambiguous. This sequence was found in a woman between 25 and 40 years old with Graves' hyperthyroidism that later progressed to Graves' ophthalmopathy. In DNA, the CDR3 is TGTGCCAGCAGGAAGATGCCGCTTACTCGGGAAAAACTGTTTTTT. It codes for CASRKMPLTREKLFF.